This T cell receptor (beta chain) was found in a study of human thymus T cells. The study's findings and limits: Gene usage for V and J segments appeared biased in thymic and blood repertoires.

Trimming removed 5 bases at V and 4 bases at J, with 15 bases between. The germline CDR1 and CDR2 sequences are MNHEY and SVGAGI. The CDR3 has 14 amino acids. Serving as donors were healthy Finnish infants, each of whom was having open corrective surgery for congenital heart defects. Only four of the eight donors provided a 0.5-1 mL blood sample. No fixed cell number was used; all available blood leukocytes supplied DNA. A word on this clone: Its cognate antigen is unknown.

Method: immunoSEQ multiplex PCR; TCRdb's copy keeps in-frame clones and lacks some. The table records 45,000 to 75,000 clones, 94% of them present only once. The genes are TRBV6-5 and TRBJ2-7; either TRBD1 or TRBD2 may supply D (7 bases each). The clonotype was recovered from a boy less than two years old with a congenital heart defect but otherwise immunologically healthy. Material: blood. CDR3 in amino acids: CASSTSRGGYEQYF. Here the CDR3 DNA reads TGTGCCAGCAGTACGTCCAGGGGGGGATACGAGCAGTACTTC.